This T cell receptor (beta chain) was retrieved from a study of blood T cell repertoires in COVID-19. Method: immunoSEQ multiplex PCR; TCRdb's copy keeps in-frame clones and lacks some. The table has roughly 68,000 clones, 90% seen once; the top ten hold approximately 0.57%. The CDR3 extends over 16 amino acids. Sample: peripheral blood. The V and J genes are TRBV12-2 and TRBJ2-7; no check of the table's D call, TRBD2, against the DNA was made. TRBV12-2 is labeled a pseudogene. The receptor was derived from a man in his forties or fifties with COVID-19, enrolled during active disease. The CDR3 DNA is TGTGCAAGTCGCTCCCAGATAACTAGCGGGAGCCACGAGCAGTACTTC. Translating gives CASRSQITSGSHEQYF.